Listed below are T cell receptor beta chains from one sample, sequenced in a study of T cells in Graves' hyperthyroidism and ophthalmopathy. MiXCR, run by TCRdb on the multiplex PCR reads, gives a single entry per CDR3 protein. The repertoire holds 560,000 or so distinct CDR3 sequences, 15% to 20% seen once, with 47% in the top ten. The specimen was blood. The receptors shown here come from a man aged 40-49 years with Graves' ophthalmopathy. Both conserved end residues are part of each CDR3. The order of the fields is CDR3 protein, CDR3 DNA, CDR3 length, J gene, D gene, V gene, clone size. The D gene is left open where the match is weak. Size is omitted from some rows. Given values are once, few, many or a class for expanded clones.

CASSEAGSGGALSYEQYF TGTGCCAGCAGTGAAGCCGGTAGCGGGGGGGCCCTATCCTACGAGCAGTACTTC 18 TRBJ2-7 TRBD2 TRBV6-1 few
CASSPRTGSETQYF TGCGCCAGCAGTCCCCGGACAGGTTCGGAGACCCAGTACTTC 14 TRBJ2-5 TRBD1 TRBV5-1 few
CASRGPGQWDEKLFF TGTGCCAGCAGGGGGCCGGGACAGTGGGATGAAAAACTGTTTTTT 15 TRBJ1-4 TRBD1 TRBV6-1 many
CSAGSGDSTLYEETQYF TGCAGTGCTGGATCTGGGGACTCCACCCTCTATGAAGAGACCCAGTACTTC 17 TRBJ2-5 - TRBV20-1 few
CASSLGAGSNTEAFF TGTGCCAGCAGCTTGGGCGCAGGATCGAACACTGAAGCTTTCTTT 15 TRBJ1-1 - TRBV7-3 few
CASSLAGPARYEQYF TGTGCCAGCAGTCTAGCGGGACCGGCTCGATACGAGCAGTACTTC 15 TRBJ2-7 TRBD2 TRBV28 -
CASSSTRQGRGEQYF TGTGCCAGCAGCTCGACCCGACAGGGCAGGGGCGAGCAGTACTTC 15 TRBJ2-7 TRBD1 TRBV7-2 many
CASSQDMQGNQPQHF TGCGCCAGCAGCCAAGATATGCAGGGTAATCAGCCCCAGCATTTT 15 TRBJ1-5 - TRBV4-1 -
CASSPGTTREKLFF TGTGCCAGCAGTCCCGGGACTACGCGTGAAAAACTGTTTTTT 14 TRBJ1-4 - TRBV12-3/TRBV12-4 -
CASSSRTISYEQYF TGCGCCAGCAGCTCCAGGACAATCTCCTACGAGCAGTACTTC 14 TRBJ2-7 - TRBV5-1 many
CASRPYGQGRQETQYF TGTGCCAGCAGGCCCTATGGACAGGGCCGACAAGAGACCCAGTACTTC 16 TRBJ2-5 TRBD1 TRBV2 many
CASSSQGPLLNEQFF TGTGCCAGCAGCTCCCAGGGCCCCCTCCTCAATGAGCAGTTCTTC 15 TRBJ2-1 - TRBV5-6 many
CAWSVQTEAFF TGTGCCTGGAGTGTACAAACTGAAGCTTTCTTT 11 TRBJ1-1 - TRBV30 many
CASFLRGAAYSNQPQHF TGTGCCAGCTTTCTACGGGGGGCGGCCTATAGCAATCAGCCCCAGCATTTT 17 TRBJ1-5 - TRBV6-1 few
CASSSGQTTPPAFF TGTGCCAGCAGCTCGGGACAGACAACTCCCCCAGCTTTCTTT 14 TRBJ1-1 TRBD1 TRBV12-3/TRBV12-4 -
CASSLAGEGETQYF TGTGCCAGCAGCTTAGCGGGAGAGGGAGAGACCCAGTACTTC 14 TRBJ2-5 - TRBV7-8 many
CASSTGQGDETQYF TGCGCCAGCAGCACCGGACAGGGGGACGAGACCCAGTACTTC 14 TRBJ2-5 TRBD1 TRBV5-1 -
CAWISQGNTEAFF TGTGCCTGGATAAGTCAGGGAAACACTGAAGCTTTCTTT 13 TRBJ1-1 - TRBV30 many
CAISPSGGVNEQFF TGTGCCATCAGTCCCAGCGGGGGGGTTAATGAGCAGTTCTTC 14 TRBJ2-1 TRBD2 TRBV10-3 -
CASSEAPQGKNIQYF TGTGCCAGCAGTGAAGCGCCTCAGGGCAAAAACATTCAGTACTTC 15 TRBJ2-4 - TRBV2 many
CASSLGQILRETQYF TGTGCCAGCAGCTTAGGGCAGATCTTAAGAGAGACCCAGTACTTC 15 TRBJ2-5 - TRBV7-2 many
CASSSPGQPPYEQYF TGTGCCAGCAGCAGTCCGGGACAGCCCCCGTACGAGCAGTACTTC 15 TRBJ2-7 TRBD1 TRBV11-2 many
CSAQPTSGGLTDTQYF TGCAGTGCTCAACCGACTAGCGGGGGCCTCACAGATACGCAGTATTTT 16 TRBJ2-3 TRBD2 TRBV20-1 -
CASSYRTGKDSPLHF TGCGCCAGCAGCTACCGGACAGGGAAAGATTCACCCCTCCACTTT 15 TRBJ1-6 TRBD1 TRBV5-1 many
CASSQNPGLGRTEAFF TGCGCCAGCAGCCAAAACCCGGGCCTCGGGAGGACTGAAGCTTTCTTT 16 TRBJ1-1 - TRBV4-1 few
CAWSVTPSNQPQHF TGTGCCTGGAGTGTAACTCCTAGCAATCAGCCCCAGCATTTT 14 TRBJ1-5 - TRBV30 many
CASSLGPTGTAYEQYF TGCGCCAGCAGCTTGGGGCCGACAGGGACCGCCTACGAGCAGTACTTC 16 TRBJ2-7 TRBD1 TRBV5-1 -
CASSDPDRGYTGELFF TGTGCCAGCAGTGACCCGGACAGGGGATACACCGGGGAGCTGTTTTTT 16 TRBJ2-2 TRBD1 TRBV2 -
CSARDRDSGYEQYF TGCAGTGCTAGAGACCGGGACAGTGGCTACGAGCAGTACTTC 14 TRBJ2-7 TRBD1 TRBV20-1 many
CASSYGAENYGYTF TGTGCCAGCAGTTACGGGGCGGAAAACTATGGCTACACCTTC 14 TRBJ1-2 - TRBV6-5 -
CASSFEQDIIDEQYF TGCGCCAGCAGCTTCGAACAAGACATTATTGACGAGCAGTACTTC 15 TRBJ2-7 - TRBV5-1 many
CASRQRTGPRVNEQFF TGTGCCAGCAGGCAGAGGACAGGGCCTAGGGTCAATGAGCAGTTCTTC 16 TRBJ2-1 TRBD1 TRBV2 few
CASSLRPTGDTQYF TGTGCCAGCAGCCTTCGTCCGACGGGAGATACGCAGTATTTT 14 TRBJ2-3 - TRBV9 few
CASSSRDSSLNTEAFF TGCGCCAGCAGCTCCCGGGACAGCTCCCTGAACACTGAAGCTTTCTTT 16 TRBJ1-1 TRBD1 TRBV5-1 many
CASSLGQERTEAFF TGTGCCAGCAGCTTGGGACAGGAGCGCACTGAAGCTTTCTTT 14 TRBJ1-1 - TRBV5-4 -
CASSQVQAYGYTF TGTGCCAGCAGCCAAGTTCAGGCCTATGGCTACACCTTC 13 TRBJ1-2 - TRBV3-1 -
CAWFGAGTDTQYF TGTGCCTGGTTTGGTGCGGGGACTGATACGCAGTATTTT 13 TRBJ2-3 - TRBV30 many
CAISGGGTQYF TGTGCCATCTCCGGGGGGGGTACGCAGTATTTT 11 TRBJ2-3 TRBD2 TRBV10-3 few
CASSESLGRGEKLFF TGTGCCAGCAGTGAATCCCTTGGAAGGGGTGAAAAACTGTTTTTT 15 TRBJ1-4 - TRBV7-9 -
CASSSPSSGADTQYF TGTGCCAGCAGCTCCCCATCGTCTGGGGCAGATACGCAGTATTTT 15 TRBJ2-3 - TRBV13 once
CASSALASSVSRDEQYF TGCGCCAGCAGCGCGCTAGCCTCTAGCGTATCTAGGGACGAGCAGTACTTC 17 TRBJ2-7 - TRBV5-1 once